A single sample gave rise to the 7 T cell receptor beta chains below, sequenced in a study of T cell responses to AZD1222 COVID-19 vaccine. Repertoires were generated with immunoSEQ multiplex PCR, while TCRdb's copy carries only in-frame clones and drops some. The repertoire has about 86,000 clones, over 85% of them found once; the top ten carry roughly 2.3%. Sample: peripheral blood, taken on day 0 of AZD1222 vaccination. These receptor sequences come from an adult in good health.

The J gene is TRBJ1-3, the V gene TRBV5-1; 10 bases map to TRBD1. The V gene's germline CDR1 is SGHRS and CDR2 YFSETQ. This CDR3 is 15 amino acids long. The V and J ends lost 5 bases and 6 bases, in that order; junction bases with no gene match: 8. The CDR3 DNA sequence: TGCGCCAGCAGATCGGGACAGGGGTTTGCAAACACCATATATTTT. Translating it yields CASRSGQGFANTIYF.

The chain is built from TRBV6-5 and TRBJ2-2; tentative D call: TRBD2 (6 bases). The CDR3 has 15 amino acids. Between the trimmed V and J ends, which lost 4 bases and 4 bases, there was a span of 13 bases. Germline CDR1 and CDR2: MNHEY and SVGAGI. CDR3 protein: CASSSPGGVTGELFF. The CDR3 DNA reads as TGTGCCAGCAGTTCCCCCGGGGGAGTCACCGGGGAGCTGTTTTTT.

CDR3 sequence (DNA): TGTGCCAGCAGCTTCACCGGGGGGGCGGGCACTGAAGCTTTCTTT. Residues: CASSFTGGAGTEAFF. The J gene is TRBJ1-1, the V gene TRBV7-9, with D possibly TRBD1 on 6 matching bases. The CDR3 covers 15 residues. Trimming shortened V by 3 bases and J by 4 bases, and 15 bases separated the two germline ends. Germline assignment: CDR1 SEHNR and CDR2 FQNEAQ (reference sequence).

This clone was seen a few times. The chain links TRBV29-1 to TRBJ1-1; D gene unclear. Germline CDR1 and CDR2: SQVTM and ANQGSEA. The CDR3 runs to 13 residues. Between the trimmed V and J ends, which lost 6 bases and 0 bases, there was a span of 11 bases. This CDR3 is CSVRLEVNTEAFF. The DNA for the CDR3 is TGCAGCGTACGATTGGAGGTGAACACTGAAGCTTTCTTT.

The genes are TRBV5-1 and TRBJ2-1; 16 nucleotides align to TRBD2. CDR3 length equals 19 residues. Germline CDR1 and CDR2: SGHRS and YFSETQ. With 3 bases clipped from V and 3 bases from J, the junction kept 9 bases outside the gene matches. CDR3: CASSSVGTSGRAGYNEQFF. The CDR3 region has the DNA TGCGCCAGCAGCTCGGTGGGGACTAGCGGGAGGGCCGGCTACAATGAGCAGTTCTTC. Full variable domain (outside the CDR3, taken from reference TRBV5-1 and TRBJ2-1): KAGVTQTPRYLIKTRGQQVTLSCSPISGHRSVSWYQQTPGQGLQFLFEYFSETQRNKGNFPGRFSGRQFSNSRSEMNVSTLELGDSALYLCASSSVGTSGRAGYNEQFFGPGTRLTVL.

The chain links TRBV12-5 to TRBJ2-7, with unresolved D. The CDR3 covers 15 residues. The germline V gene has CDR1 LGHNT and CDR2 FRNRAP. V was shortened by 0 bases and J by 0 bases, with 9 bases between the two germline ends. This CDR3 is CASGLVHSLSYEQYF. The CDR3 nucleotides read TGTGCTAGTGGTTTGGTCCACAGCCTCTCCTACGAGCAGTACTTC. The variable domain in full, with the rest retrieved from reference TRBV12-5 and TRBJ2-7, is DARVTQTPRHKVTEMGQEVTMRCQPILGHNTVFWYRQTMMQGLELLAYFRNRAPLDDSGMPKDRFSAEMPDATLATLKIQPSEPRDSAVYFCASGLVHSLSYEQYFGPGTRLTVT.

This sequence joins TRBV7-9 and TRBJ2-1; the match to TRBD1 covers 12 bases. The CDR3 is made up of 17 amino acids. The germline CDR1 and CDR2 sequences are SEHNR and FQNEAQ (reference sequence). The trim removed 2 bases at V and 9 bases at J, leaving 11 bases unmatched. CDR3 protein: CASSLMGQGATSGEQFF. DNA of the CDR3: TGTGCCAGCAGCTTAATGGGACAGGGGGCGACAAGCGGTGAGCAGTTCTTC.